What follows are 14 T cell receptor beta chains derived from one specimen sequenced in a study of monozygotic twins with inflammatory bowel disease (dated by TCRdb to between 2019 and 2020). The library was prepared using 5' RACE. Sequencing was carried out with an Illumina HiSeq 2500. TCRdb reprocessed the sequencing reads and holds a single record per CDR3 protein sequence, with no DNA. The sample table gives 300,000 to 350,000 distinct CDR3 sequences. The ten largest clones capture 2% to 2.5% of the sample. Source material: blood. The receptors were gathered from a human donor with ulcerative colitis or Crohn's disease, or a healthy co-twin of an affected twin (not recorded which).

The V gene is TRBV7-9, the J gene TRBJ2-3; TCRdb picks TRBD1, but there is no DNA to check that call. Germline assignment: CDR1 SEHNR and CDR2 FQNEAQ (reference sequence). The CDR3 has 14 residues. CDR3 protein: CASTPRGIPDTQYF. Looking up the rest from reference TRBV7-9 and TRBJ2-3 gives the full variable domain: DTGVSQNPRHKITKRGQNVTFRCDPISEHNRLYWYRQTLGQGPEFLTYFQNEAQLEKSRLLSDRFSAERPKGSFSTLEIQRTEQGDSAMYLCASTPRGIPDTQYFGPGTRLTVL.

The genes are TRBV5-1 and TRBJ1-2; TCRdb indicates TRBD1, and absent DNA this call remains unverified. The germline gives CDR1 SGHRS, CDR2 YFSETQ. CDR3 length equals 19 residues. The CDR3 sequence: CASSPSASGTGMTIYGYTF.

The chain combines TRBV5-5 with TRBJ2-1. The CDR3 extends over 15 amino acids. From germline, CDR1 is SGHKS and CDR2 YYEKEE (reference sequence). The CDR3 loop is CASSLYLGSFNEQFF.

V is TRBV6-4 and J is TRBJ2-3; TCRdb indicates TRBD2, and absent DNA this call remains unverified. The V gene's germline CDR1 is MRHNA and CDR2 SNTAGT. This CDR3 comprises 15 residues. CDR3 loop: CASSPGLAGVDTQYF.

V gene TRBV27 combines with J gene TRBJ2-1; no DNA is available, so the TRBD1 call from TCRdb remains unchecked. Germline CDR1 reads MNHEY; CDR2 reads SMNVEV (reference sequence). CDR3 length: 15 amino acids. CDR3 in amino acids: CASSPGTGGWNEQFF.

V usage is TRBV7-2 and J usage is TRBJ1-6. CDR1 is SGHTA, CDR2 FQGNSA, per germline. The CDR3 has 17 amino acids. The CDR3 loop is CASSLETRRSYNSPLHF.

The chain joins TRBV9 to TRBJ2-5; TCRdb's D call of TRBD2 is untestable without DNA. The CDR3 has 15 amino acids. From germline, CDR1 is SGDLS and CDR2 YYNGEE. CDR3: CASSVEPSGGETQYF.

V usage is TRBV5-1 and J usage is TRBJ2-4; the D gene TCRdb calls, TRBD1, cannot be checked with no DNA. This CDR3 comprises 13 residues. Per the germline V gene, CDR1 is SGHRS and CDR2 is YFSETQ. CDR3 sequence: CASSLARGSSQYF.

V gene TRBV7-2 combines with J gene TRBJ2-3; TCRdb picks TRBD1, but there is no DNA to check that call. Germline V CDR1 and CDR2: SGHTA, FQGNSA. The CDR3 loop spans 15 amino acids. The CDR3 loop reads CASSLARGVGDTQYF.

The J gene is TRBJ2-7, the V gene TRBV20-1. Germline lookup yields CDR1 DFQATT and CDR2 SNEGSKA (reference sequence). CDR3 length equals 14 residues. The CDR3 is CSARDLASSYEQYF.

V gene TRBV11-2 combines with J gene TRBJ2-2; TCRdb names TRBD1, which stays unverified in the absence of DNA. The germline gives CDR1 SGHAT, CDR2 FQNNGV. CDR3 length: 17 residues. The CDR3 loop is CASSFSGTGGSFGELFF. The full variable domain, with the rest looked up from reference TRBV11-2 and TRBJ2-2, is EAGVAQSPRYKIIEKRQSVAFWCNPISGHATLYWYQQILGQGPKLLIQFQNNGVVDDSQLPKDRFSAERLKGVDSTLKIQPAKLEDSAVYLCASSFSGTGGSFGELFFGEGSRLTVL.

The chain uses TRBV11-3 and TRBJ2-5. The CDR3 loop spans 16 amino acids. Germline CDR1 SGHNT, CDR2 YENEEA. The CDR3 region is CASSLGGQVDGETQYF.

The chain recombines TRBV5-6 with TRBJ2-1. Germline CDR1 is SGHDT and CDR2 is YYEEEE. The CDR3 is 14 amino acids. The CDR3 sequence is CASSSVSRNNEQFF.

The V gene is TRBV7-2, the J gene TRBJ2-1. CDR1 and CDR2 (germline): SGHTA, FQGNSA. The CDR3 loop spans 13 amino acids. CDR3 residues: CAGSFTSYNEQFF.